The 23 T cell receptor beta chains listed next were all sequenced from one sample in a study of blood T cell repertoires in COVID-19. Here immunoSEQ multiplex PCR was the method, and the copy in TCRdb shows in-frame clones only, minus some. Of about 240,000 clones listed, around nine tenths are singletons. Input material: peripheral blood. Receptors were obtained from a woman aged 70-85 years with active or convalescent COVID-19.

This chain uses TRBV2 with TRBJ2-2, with D possibly TRBD2 on 5 matching bases. V was pared by 6 bases and J by 1 base, with 12 bases between. The CDR3 consists of 15 residues. Germline V gene sequence: CDR1 SNHLY, CDR2 FYNNEI. CDR3 DNA: TGTGCCAGCAGGGAGGTGGCAGGGAACACCGGGGAGCTGTTTTTT. It specifies CASREVAGNTGELFF.

The chain links TRBV4-3 to TRBJ1-2, with 7 positions matching TRBD1. Germline V CDR1 and CDR2: LGHNA, YSLEER. V gave up 1 base and J gave up 0 bases; unmatched junction bases: 5. This CDR3 is 16 amino acids long. CDR3 region: CASSQVIQGPNYGYTF. DNA for the CDR3: TGCGCCAGCAGCCAAGTGATACAGGGGCCTAACTATGGCTACACCTTC.

The rearrangement joins TRBV5-6 to TRBJ1-6; D is unclear. The CDR3 spans 17 residues. Germline values: CDR1 SGHDT, CDR2 YYEEEE. The germline V and J ends were trimmed by 2 bases and 3 bases, with 15 bases remaining between them. CDR3 protein: CASSLNRNSLYNSPLHF. CDR3 sequence (DNA): TGTGCCAGCAGCTTAAACAGAAACTCCCTCTATAATTCACCCCTCCACTTT.

V is TRBV27 and J is TRBJ1-2; TRBD1 matches 8 bases. The junction had 8 bases not matched to a gene; V was cut back by 0 bases and J by 8 bases. The CDR3 spans 15 residues. Looked up from germline, CDR1 is MNHEY and CDR2 is SMNVEV (reference sequence). CDR3 sequence (DNA): TGTGCCAGCAGTTTATCTGGACAGGGCATCGGGGGCTACACCTTC. This sequence encodes CASSLSGQGIGGYTF.

This sequence joins TRBV6-5 and TRBJ1-2, with D possibly TRBD1 on 6 matching bases. The length of the CDR3 is 12 residues. In germline, CDR1 is MNHEY, CDR2 SVGAGI. The V gene lost 6 bases and the J gene lost 5 bases, with 10 bases spanning the gap. CDR3 amino acids: CASRGGGYGYTF. The CDR3 nucleotides are TGTGCCAGCAGAGGGGGGGGTTATGGCTACACCTTC.

V gene TRBV7-3 combines with J gene TRBJ2-3; D perhaps matches TRBD2 (7 bases). The germline CDR1 and CDR2 sequences are SGHTA and FQGTGA. The CDR3 spans 15 residues. The V end was cut by 5 bases, the J end by 2 bases, with 14 bases between. The CDR3 sequence: CASSPGGGDTDTQYF. CDR3 DNA: TGTGCCAGCAGCCCCGGAGGGGGGGACACAGATACGCAGTATTTT.

In this sample, this clone turned up once. The genes are TRBV5-4 and TRBJ2-2; 9 positions match TRBD1. CDR3 length: 15 amino acids. The V and J ends lost 2 bases and 7 bases, in that order; junction bases with no gene match: 6. Germline lookup yields CDR1 SGHNT and CDR2 YYREEE (reference sequence). The CDR3 DNA reads TGTGCCAGCAGCTTTGTTACAGGGGGCCACGGGGAGCTGTTTTTT. It encodes CASSFVTGGHGELFF.

The table lists this clone with a count of one. The chain employs TRBV6-5 and TRBJ2-3, with D tentatively TRBD2 (6 bases). This CDR3 comprises 15 residues. The V and J ends lost 6 bases and 6 bases respectively, with 19 bases between them. Germline V gene data show CDR1 as MNHEY and CDR2 as SVGAGI. The CDR3 here is CASSPRGSFGDTQYF. In nucleotides, the CDR3 is TGTGCCAGCAGCCCCCGGGGGAGTTTCGGGGATACGCAGTATTTT.

J is TRBJ1-1 and V is TRBV10-2; a possible D gene is TRBD1 (6 bases). Deletions cut 2 bases from V and 4 bases from J, with 11 bases between. Germline V lookup: CDR1 WSHSY, CDR2 SAAADI. This CDR3 has 14 residues. CDR3: CASSERGRVTEAFF. CDR3 sequence (DNA): TGCGCCAGCAGTGAGAGGGGGAGGGTCACTGAAGCTTTCTTT.

The chain joins TRBV24-1 to TRBJ2-2; 9 nucleotides line up with TRBD2. Germline assignment: CDR1 KGHDR and CDR2 SFDVKD. The CDR3 is 15 residues long. Germline trimming cut 1 base from V and 11 bases from J; bases unmatched to any gene: 7. The CDR3 DNA reads TGTGCCACCAGTGATTTAACCCTTAGCGGGGGCGAGCTGTTTTTT. Its protein product is CATSDLTLSGGELFF.

CDR3 in DNA: TGTGCCAGCAGCTTACGGTCGTTCAATGAGCAGTTCTTC. It is translated as CASSLRSFNEQFF. V is TRBV11-2 and J is TRBJ2-1; D is unclear. CDR1 is SGHAT, CDR2 FQNNGV, per germline. Trimming left V 2 bases short and J 6 bases short, with 8 bases between. CDR3 length equals 13 residues. The variable domain in full, with the rest retrieved from reference TRBV11-2 and TRBJ2-1, is EAGVAQSPRYKIIEKRQSVAFWCNPISGHATLYWYQQILGQGPKLLIQFQNNGVVDDSQLPKDRFSAERLKGVDSTLKIQPAKLEDSAVYLCASSLRSFNEQFFGPGTRLTVL.

The J gene is TRBJ2-1, the V gene TRBV7-9; 13 positions agree with TRBD2. Germline loops: CDR1 SEHNR, CDR2 FQNEAQ (reference sequence). There are 16 residues in the CDR3. V shed 5 bases, J shed 4 bases, and the junction held 5 bases outside the gene matches. The CDR3 loop reads CASSRTSGGPYNEQFF. The CDR3 DNA is TGTGCCAGCAGCAGGACTAGCGGGGGCCCATACAATGAGCAGTTCTTC. The full variable domain, its missing parts supplied by reference TRBV7-9 and TRBJ2-1, is DTGVSQNPRHKITKRGQNVTFRCDPISEHNRLYWYRQTLGQGPEFLTYFQNEAQLEKSRLLSDRFSAERPKGSFSTLEIQRTEQGDSAMYLCASSRTSGGPYNEQFFGPGTRLTVL.

The rearrangement joins TRBV7-8 to TRBJ1-2; 7 bases map to TRBD1. Germline CDR1 reads SGHVS; CDR2 reads FQNEAQ. This CDR3 contains 17 residues. V gave up 2 bases and J gave up 3 bases; unmatched junction bases: 12. The CDR3 nucleotides read TGTGCCAGCAGCTTAACCGGGACAGCGAAACCCGACTATGGCTACACCTTC. It codes for CASSLTGTAKPDYGYTF.

This chain joins TRBV3-1 (or the pseudogene TRBV3-2) and TRBJ1-1; D perhaps matches TRBD1 (5 bases). Trimming left V 1 base short and J 1 base short, with 7 bases between. CDR3 length equals 14 residues. The germline CDR1 and CDR2 sequences are LGHDT and YNNKEL (reference sequence). The CDR3 sequence is CASSQGGQNTEAFF. The CDR3, as DNA: TGTGCCAGCAGCCAAGGTGGACAGAACACTGAAGCTTTCTTT.

This chain uses TRBV4-3 with TRBJ1-1; possible D gene TRBD1, 5 bases. CDR3 length: 16 amino acids. V lost 0 bases, J lost 0 bases, and 11 bases lay in between. The germline V gene has CDR1 LGHNA and CDR2 YSLEER. The CDR3 reads CASSQELGGLNTEAFF. CDR3 sequence (DNA): TGCGCCAGCAGCCAAGAGCTGGGGGGACTGAACACTGAAGCTTTCTTT.

The chain is built from TRBV5-1 and TRBJ1-2; TRBD1 agrees at 7 bases. CDR3 size: 13 residues. Germline loops: CDR1 SGHRS, CDR2 YFSETQ. The V segment lost 3 bases and the J segment 6 bases; nucleotides outside the gene matches: 5. CDR3 protein: CASSSTGLNGYTF. The CDR3 DNA sequence: TGCGCCAGCAGCTCGACAGGGTTAAATGGCTACACCTTC. Using reference TRBV5-1 and TRBJ1-2 for the parts outside the CDR3, the full variable domain is KAGVTQTPRYLIKTRGQQVTLSCSPISGHRSVSWYQQTPGQGLQFLFEYFSETQRNKGNFPGRFSGRQFSNSRSEMNVSTLELGDSALYLCASSSTGLNGYTFGSGTRLTVV.

The V gene is TRBV3-1 (or the pseudogene TRBV3-2), the J gene TRBJ2-1; no clear D. The CDR3 length is 10 residues. Germline V CDR1 and CDR2: LGHDT, YNNKEL (reference sequence). V was shortened by 4 bases and J by 15 bases, with 10 bases between the two germline ends. CDR3 DNA: TGTGCCAGCAGCCCGATAGTAGCGTTCTTC. Amino acid sequence: CASSPIVAFF.

V and J are TRBV27 and TRBJ2-5, with TRBD1 as a possible D gene (5 bases). Germline CDR1 is MNHEY and CDR2 is SMNVEV (reference sequence). Trimming left V 1 base short and J 1 base short, with 13 bases between. The CDR3 runs to 16 residues. The CDR3 protein is CASSLFSWGSQETQYF. The CDR3 DNA reads as TGTGCCAGCAGTTTATTCAGTTGGGGCTCCCAAGAGACCCAGTACTTC.

The V call is TRBV7-2, the J call TRBJ1-5; the match to TRBD1 covers 8 bases. The CDR3 totals 16 residues. Germline CDR1 and CDR2: SGHTA and FQGNSA. The ends lost 1 base at V and 6 bases at J; junction bases unmatched: 8. In DNA, the CDR3 is TGTGCCAGCAGCTTAGTGGCAGGGGGCTTGGTTCAGCCCCAGCATTTT. This encodes CASSLVAGGLVQPQHF. The full variable domain, rest sourced from reference TRBV7-2 and TRBJ1-5, is GAGVSQSPSNKVTEKGKDVELRCDPISGHTALYWYRQSLGQGLEFLIYFQGNSAPDKSGLPSDRFSAERTGGSVSTLTIQRTQQEDSAVYLCASSLVAGGLVQPQHFGDGTRLSIL.

The chain has TRBV18 and TRBJ1-1, with D tentatively TRBD1 (5 bases). The germline CDR1 and CDR2 sequences are KGHSH and LQKENI. The CDR3 spans 13 residues. Trimming took 3 bases from V and 8 from J, leaving 13 bases between them. For the CDR3, the DNA is TGTGCCAGCTCACCTTCAATAAGGACAGAAGCTTTCTTT. This sequence encodes CASSPSIRTEAFF.

V and J are TRBV29-1 and TRBJ1-1; D remains unclear. Trimming removed 0 bases from V and 9 bases from J, with 8 bases in between. The CDR3 is 11 amino acids. Germline V gives CDR1 SQVTM, CDR2 ANQGSEA. The CDR3: CSVEEGIQAFF. CDR3 nucleotide sequence: TGCAGCGTTGAAGAGGGCATCCAAGCTTTCTTT. Together with reference TRBV29-1 and TRBJ1-1, the CDR3 gives the full variable domain: SAVISQKPSRDICQRGTSLTIQCQVDSQVTMMFWYRQQPGQSLTLIATANQGSEATYESGFVIDKFPISRPNLTFSTLTVSNMSPEDSSIYLCSVEEGIQAFFGQGTRLTVV.

The chain has TRBV25-1 and TRBJ1-4, with D unresolved. The CDR3 runs 14 residues. The germline CDR1 and CDR2 sequences are MGHDK and SYGVNS. V lost 7 bases and J 5 bases, leaving 14 bases between the germline ends. Written as DNA, the CDR3 is TGTGCCAGCAATAGAGCCGCCGGGAATGAAAAACTGTTTTTT. It specifies CASNRAAGNEKLFF.

The chain carries TRBV14 and TRBJ2-7; no clear D. The CDR3 is 14 amino acids. V lost 4 bases, J lost 2 bases, and 12 bases lay in between. Germline loops: CDR1 SGHDN, CDR2 FVKESK. The CDR3 DNA is TGTGCCAGCAGCCCTTTGACACGTCCCTACGAGCAGTACTTC. Translating it yields CASSPLTRPYEQYF.